The clone carrying this TCR beta chain appeared a few times. Its cognate antigen is unknown. This specimen comes from a study of beta chain features in type 1 diabetes. Study-level points and caveats: Possible PCR preference for shorter templates applied equally to patients and controls. Insertions were fewer and deletions more numerous at VDJ junctions in type 1 diabetes patients. All four CD4+ subsets from Type 1 diabetes patients carried moderately but significantly shorter TCRB CDR3s.

The authors reverse transcribed all of the isolated RNA, so sequencing captured expressed TCRB transcripts. The assay was immunoSEQ multiplex PCR, and TCRdb's table has in-frame clones only and misses some. The data show hundreds of thousands of clones, more than 12% seen once. Every donor provided one heparinised blood draw, which averaged about 110 mL. CDR1 and CDR2 (germline): MDHEN, SYDVKM. The CDR3 length is 14 residues. The V end lost 6 bases, the J end lost 3 bases, and 15 bases lay between the germline ends. This receptor was taken from a man aged 18 to 30 with type 1 diabetes. Source material: naive CD4+ T cells from blood. The genes are TRBV28 and TRBJ2-7; D might be TRBD1 (6 bases). CDR3 nucleotides: TGTGCCAGCAGAAATACAGGGTTTGTCTACGAGCAGTACTTC. Translated: CASRNTGFVYEQYF. The full variable domain, in which reference TRBV28 and TRBJ2-7 provide the parts outside the CDR3, is DVKVTQSSRYLVKRTGEKVFLECVQDMDHENMFWYRQDPGLGLRLIYFSYDVKMKEKGDIPEGYSVSREKKERFSLILESASTNQTSMYLCASRNTGFVYEQYFGPGTRLTVT.